These 8 T cell receptor beta chains came from one sample sequenced in a study of T cells in Graves' hyperthyroidism and ophthalmopathy. TCR beta CDR3 regions were amplified from RNA. TCR CDR3 underwent first-round RT-PCR with the HTBI primer set. TCRdb re-derived calls from the multiplex PCR reads in MiXCR, one entry per CDR3 protein. Of around 440,000 distinct CDR3 sequences listed, around 14% are singletons. The sequenced material came from blood. The source of these receptors is a woman under 30 with Graves' hyperthyroidism.

This clonotype has at least ten counts. In nucleotides, the CDR3 is TGTGCCAGCAGGCCCAGGTGGGGACAGGGGGCTCGTAATTCACCCCTCCACTTT. Translated: CASRPRWGQGARNSPLHF. This rearrangement joins TRBV11-2 to TRBJ1-6; 12 nucleotides match TRBD1. The CDR3 runs 18 residues. Germline-derived CDR1 and CDR2 are SGHAT and FQNNGV. V was clipped by 6 bases and J by 6 bases; unmatched bases: 12.

This clonotype was seen more than once but under ten times. The V and J genes are TRBV27 and TRBJ2-3; 8 bases fit TRBD2. The length of the CDR3 is 15 residues. Per the germline V gene, CDR1 is MNHEY and CDR2 is SMNVEV (reference sequence). After removal of 5 bases from V and 1 base from J, the junction contained 5 bases not matched to a gene. This CDR3 is CASSGPGLGTDTQYF. The CDR3 region has the DNA TGTGCCAGCAGTGGGCCGGGACTAGGCACAGATACGCAGTATTTT.

With respect to this clonotype: Sequence at one end of the junction differs from germline and may be a read error. The CDR3 sequence is CASSLGQGNNPPLHF. The CDR3 DNA is TGTGCCAGCAGCTTGGGGCAGGGGAATAATCCACCCCTCCACTTT. V and J are TRBV5-6 and TRBJ1-6, with a tentative D call TRBD1 (6 bases). The CDR3 has 15 residues. Germline CDR1 SGHDT, CDR2 YYEEEE.

This clonotype was seen a single time. The CDR3: CASSVVTGGRNEQFF. CDR3 DNA sequence: TGTGCCAGCAGCGTAGTTACGGGTGGGAGGAATGAGCAGTTCTTC. V usage is TRBV9 and J usage is TRBJ2-1; D may be TRBD2 (6 bases). Germline V gene sequence: CDR1 SGDLS, CDR2 YYNGEE. The CDR3 runs to 15 residues. The ends were cut back, 0 bases at V and 7 bases at J, with 14 bases in the middle.

The chain couples TRBV19 to TRBJ2-7; TRBD2 might be the D (6 bases). The germline gives CDR1 LNHDA, CDR2 SQIVND (reference sequence). Trimming stripped 5 bases from V and 3 bases from J, with 8 bases between. CDR3 size: 12 residues. DNA for the CDR3: TGTGCCAGTAGTCGGCGGGGCTACGAGCAGTACTTC. Translation: CASSRRGYEQYF.

Only a few counts were recorded for this clonotype. This sequence joins TRBV5-4 and TRBJ1-1, with D hard to call. The CDR3 has 14 residues. The V gene lost 3 bases and the J gene lost 0 bases, with 9 bases spanning the gap. Germline CDR1 SGHNT, CDR2 YYREEE (reference sequence). In DNA form, the CDR3 reads TGTGCCAGCAGCTCCCGCGTTATGAACACTGAAGCTTTCTTT. This codes for CASSSRVMNTEAFF.

This clonotype was found many times. A much bigger clone sits one base away, suggesting this may be a read error. V and J are TRBV28 and TRBJ1-1, with D uncertain. Trimming took off 3 bases at V and 4 bases at J, with 3 bases between the two ends. The CDR3 length is 11 residues. Germline loops: CDR1 MDHEN, CDR2 SYDVKM. CDR3 coding DNA: TGTGCCAGCAGTTTGAGCACTGAAGCTTTCTTT. This gives the protein CASSLSTEAFF. Variable domain in full (rest from reference TRBV28 and TRBJ1-1): DVKVTQSSRYLVKRTGEKVFLECVQDMDHENMFWYRQDPGLGLRLIYFSYDVKMKEKGDIPEGYSVSREKKERFSLILESASTNQTSMYLCASSLSTEAFFGQGTRLTVV.

Ten or more counts support this clonotype. This sequence joins TRBV7-9 and TRBJ2-3, with 9 nucleotides matching TRBD2. Germline V gene lookup returns CDR1 SEHNR and CDR2 FQNEAQ (reference sequence). Trimming removed 4 bases from V and 3 bases from J; junction bases left unmatched: 5. The CDR3 contains 15 residues. This CDR3 reads CASSSHSGRTDTQYF. CDR3 coding DNA: TGTGCCAGCAGCTCCCATAGCGGGAGAACAGATACGCAGTATTTT.